These 30 T cell receptor beta chains share one sample of origin, sequenced in a study of T cell changes during pregnancy in multiple sclerosis. The table came from immunoSEQ multiplex PCR; TCRdb's copy has only in-frame clones and leaves some out. There are about 23,000 clones in the sample; about 89% occur only once, and around 6.9% lies in the top ten. This specimen consisted of CD8+ T cells from peripheral blood mononuclear cells, obtained in the first trimester of pregnancy. The receptors derive from a female donor with multiple sclerosis, enrolled in a pregnancy study.

This chain uses TRBV29-1 with TRBJ1-2; 7 bases map to TRBD1. Germline CDR1 is SQVTM and CDR2 is ANQGSEA. The CDR3 spans 13 residues. Trimming took 6 bases from V and 2 from J; bases not matched to a gene: 6. DNA of the CDR3: TGCAGCGTCCGTGGGACAGAGAACTATGGCTACACCTTC. It encodes CSVRGTENYGYTF.

J is TRBJ2-1 and V is TRBV5-6; D unclear. Germline CDR1 and CDR2: SGHDT and YYEEEE. The CDR3 consists of 15 residues. Trimming stripped 0 bases from V and 7 bases from J, with 14 bases between. As DNA, the CDR3 is TGTGCCAGCAGCTTGGCCTCAGAGGCGGAAAATGAGCAGTTCTTC. Amino acid sequence: CASSLASEAENEQFF.

J is TRBJ2-7 and V is TRBV19; 7 positions agree with TRBD2. The V segment lost 4 bases and the J segment 3 bases; nucleotides outside the gene matches: 6. The CDR3 runs to 14 residues. Germline assignment: CDR1 LNHDA and CDR2 SQIVND (reference sequence). CDR3 amino acids: CASSTGTTIYEQYF. The CDR3 DNA sequence: TGTGCCAGTAGTACCGGGACTACCATCTACGAGCAGTACTTC.

The rearrangement joins TRBV2 to TRBJ2-1; the D is unclear. Germline CDR1 is SNHLY and CDR2 is FYNNEI. This CDR3 has 14 amino acids. V lost 0 bases and J 6 bases, leaving 9 bases between the germline ends. The CDR3 sequence: CASSEARISNEQFF. The CDR3, as DNA: TGTGCCAGCAGTGAAGCCAGAATATCCAATGAGCAGTTCTTC.

The chain combines TRBV5-1 with TRBJ2-7, with a weak D call TRBD1 (6 bases). The V end lost 0 bases, the J end lost 5 bases, and 12 bases lay between the germline ends. The length of the CDR3 is 14 residues. Germline assignment: CDR1 SGHRS and CDR2 YFSETQ. DNA for the CDR3: TGCGCCAGCAGCTTGGCTGGGGGCCTGGACGAGCAGTACTTC. Translating it yields CASSLAGGLDEQYF.

Relative to its sample, this clone is medium-sized. The V gene is TRBV7-9, the J gene TRBJ1-3; D gene unclear. The length of the CDR3 is 13 residues. Germline CDR1 reads SEHNR; CDR2 reads FQNEAQ (reference sequence). Trimming pared 6 bases from V and 1 base from J, leaving 7 bases between. CDR3 protein: CASSSSSGNTIYF. The CDR3 nucleotides read TGTGCCAGCAGTTCCTCGTCTGGAAACACCATATATTTT.

The chain carries TRBV18 and TRBJ2-3; TRBD2 agrees at 9 bases. J lost 6 bases, V lost 4 bases, and 5 bases had no gene match. This CDR3 contains 14 residues. Germline V gene data show CDR1 as KGHSH and CDR2 as LQKENI. The DNA of the CDR3 is TGTGCCAGCTCACGAGCGGGGGGCCTGGATACGCAGTATTTT. Its protein product is CASSRAGGLDTQYF.

The CDR3 DNA follows: TGTGCCAGCCCCCAAAGTGGGCAGCCCGTTGCTCGCTACACCTTC. It codes for CASPQSGQPVARYTF. The chain links TRBV2 to TRBJ1-2; D is unclear. The CDR3 runs 15 residues. Trimming took 8 bases from V and 9 from J, leaving 25 bases between them. Germline values: CDR1 SNHLY, CDR2 FYNNEI.

This sequence joins TRBV12-5 and TRBJ2-1; no reliable D call. This CDR3 region has 14 residues. Germline loops: CDR1 LGHNT, CDR2 FRNRAP. The germline V and J ends were trimmed by 7 bases and 0 bases, with 10 bases remaining between them. CDR3 sequence reads: CASAEENSYNEQFF. CDR3 nucleotide sequence: TGTGCTAGTGCCGAAGAGAACTCCTACAATGAGCAGTTCTTC.

J is TRBJ2-4 and V is TRBV6-6; 8 bases line up with TRBD1. V was pared by 5 bases and J by 8 bases, with 11 bases of the junction left unmatched. Germline V gene data show CDR1 as MNHNY and CDR2 as SVGAGI (reference sequence). The CDR3 is made up of 15 amino acids. CDR3 in DNA: TGTGCCAGCAGTAAGGACAGGGAGGCGGTGGACATTCAGTACTTC. Translated, it gives CASSKDREAVDIQYF.

Here the CDR3 DNA reads TGTGCCAGCAGTCCAACGGGGGGCTACGAGCAGTACTTC. Protein product: CASSPTGGYEQYF. The V and J genes are TRBV27 and TRBJ2-7; 7 bases match TRBD2. The CDR3 is made up of 13 amino acids. V lost 5 bases and J lost 3; bases outside the gene matches: 4. Germline CDR1 reads MNHEY; CDR2 reads SMNVEV (reference sequence).

V is TRBV10-2 and J is TRBJ2-7; 8 nucleotides match TRBD2. V trimming: 6 bases; J trimming: 5 bases; junction bases outside the gene matches: 9. The CDR3 sequence is 14 residues long. Germline CDR1 WSHSY, CDR2 SAAADI. The CDR3 spells CASRSQRELDEQYF. The CDR3 DNA is TGCGCCAGCAGATCCCAGCGGGAGCTGGACGAGCAGTACTTC.

This clone appeared once. The chain joins TRBV19 to TRBJ2-1, with TRBD1 matching over 12 bases. The germline V gene has CDR1 LNHDA and CDR2 SQIVND (reference sequence). J gave up 8 bases and V 4 bases, and 6 bases lay outside the gene matches. The CDR3 runs to 15 residues. The CDR3 here is CASSTGQGAVYEQFF. The CDR3 region has the DNA TGTGCCAGTAGTACGGGACAGGGGGCTGTTTATGAGCAGTTCTTC.

DNA of the CDR3: TGTGCCAGCAGCTTAGTCCGTGGGTGGGCAGTATATAATGGCTACACCTTC. It specifies CASSLVRGWAVYNGYTF. The gene calls are TRBV7-2 and TRBJ1-2, with D unresolved. V gave up 1 base and J gave up 6 bases, with 21 bases separating them. Germline CDR1 is SGHTA and CDR2 is FQGNSA. This CDR3 has 17 residues.

The V and J genes are TRBV6-5 and TRBJ2-7; D is possibly TRBD2 (5 bases). Between the trimmed V and J ends, which lost 0 bases and 7 bases, there was a span of 10 bases. This CDR3 spans 13 amino acids. CDR1 and CDR2 (germline): MNHEY, SVGAGI. CDR3 nucleotides: TGTGCCAGCAGTTACTCAGAAGGAGGAGAGCAGTACTTC. Translation: CASSYSEGGEQYF.

The chain couples TRBV28 to TRBJ2-7; 9 positions match TRBD2. The CDR3 covers 16 residues. The V and J ends lost 3 bases and 0 bases, in that order; junction bases with no gene match: 6. Germline V gene lookup returns CDR1 MDHEN and CDR2 SYDVKM. The CDR3 bases are TGTGCCAGCAGTTTCCCCCGAGCGGGAGGCTCCTACGAGCAGTACTTC. Residues: CASSFPRAGGSYEQYF.

V is TRBV19 and J is TRBJ2-3; TRBD1 is a possible D gene (6 bases). Germline CDR1 reads LNHDA; CDR2 reads SQIVND (reference sequence). The CDR3 extends over 15 amino acids. Trimming cost V 5 bases and J 0 bases, with 12 bases left between them. The CDR3 DNA reads as TGTGCCAGTAGTTTTTATGGACAGAGCACAGATACGCAGTATTTT. This translates into CASSFYGQSTDTQYF. The full variable domain, its missing parts supplied by reference TRBV19 and TRBJ2-3, is DGGITQSPKYLFRKEGQNVTLSCEQNLNHDAMYWYRQDPGQGLRLIYYSQIVNDFQKGDIAEGYSVSREKKESFPLTVTSAQKNPTAFYLCASSFYGQSTDTQYFGPGTRLTVL.

The DNA for the CDR3 is TGTGCCAGCGGAGGAAGGAACAGGGCGTTGCAGTACTTC. Translation: CASGGRNRALQYF. This sequence joins TRBV28 and TRBJ2-7; maybe TRBD1 (6 bases). Germline V gene sequence: CDR1 MDHEN, CDR2 SYDVKM. Trimming removed 8 bases from V and 9 bases from J, with 20 bases in between. CDR3 length: 13 residues.

This chain joins TRBV4-1 and TRBJ2-1, with D possibly matching TRBD2 (5 bases). Between the trimmed V and J ends, which lost 2 bases and 2 bases, there was a span of 28 bases. This CDR3 is built from 21 residues. Germline V lookup: CDR1 MGHRA, CDR2 YSYEKL. The CDR3 is CASSQPLDPKRTRATYNEQFF. The CDR3 DNA is TGCGCCAGCAGCCAACCTTTAGACCCCAAGCGGACTCGTGCAACCTACAATGAGCAGTTCTTC.

The V call is TRBV19, the J call TRBJ2-1, with 7 bases fitting TRBD1. The CDR3 is 15 residues long. The trim removed 4 bases at V and 5 bases at J, leaving 8 bases unmatched. The germline V gene has CDR1 LNHDA and CDR2 SQIVND (reference sequence). The CDR3 loop reads CASSKTGAAHNEQFF. DNA of the CDR3: TGTGCCAGTAGTAAAACAGGGGCGGCCCACAATGAGCAGTTCTTC.

CDR3 DNA: TGCAGCGTAGGACTAGCGGGACCATACGAGCAGTACTTC. Translating gives CSVGLAGPYEQYF. This chain connects TRBV29-1 to TRBJ2-7; 12 bases align to TRBD2. CDR3 length equals 13 residues. V trimming: 6 bases; J trimming: 4 bases; junction bases outside the gene matches: 4. Germline loops: CDR1 SQVTM, CDR2 ANQGSEA.

This clone came up once. The chain joins TRBV5-6 to TRBJ2-1; 14 nucleotides align to TRBD2. The junction had 4 bases not matched to a gene; V was cut back by 4 bases and J by 13 bases. This CDR3 has 13 amino acids. Germline CDR1 SGHDT, CDR2 YYEEEE. The CDR3: CASSMGTSGSQFF. In nucleotides, the CDR3 is TGTGCCAGCAGCATGGGGACTAGCGGGAGCCAGTTCTTC.

V usage is TRBV7-9 and J usage is TRBJ2-7; maybe TRBD1 (6 bases). V lost 2 bases, J lost 1 base, and 15 bases lay in between. The CDR3 contains 16 residues. Germline V gene lookup returns CDR1 SEHNR and CDR2 FQNEAQ (reference sequence). CDR3: CASSLPGQFPSYEQYF. The CDR3 nucleotides are TGTGCCAGCAGCTTACCCGGACAGTTCCCTTCCTACGAGCAGTACTTC.

The rearrangement joins TRBV9 to TRBJ2-7; 8 nucleotides agree with TRBD2. Germline lookup yields CDR1 SGDLS and CDR2 YYNGEE. The CDR3 loop spans 15 amino acids. Losses at the gene ends were 4 bases for V and 3 bases for J; bases not matched to a gene: 9. CDR3 amino acids: CASSPPGLGHYEQYF. In nucleotides, the CDR3 is TGTGCCAGCAGCCCACCGGGACTAGGGCACTACGAGCAGTACTTC. Full variable domain (rest looked up from reference TRBV9 and TRBJ2-7): DSGVTQTPKHLITATGQRVTLRCSPRSGDLSVYWYQQSLDQGLQFLIQYYNGEERAKGNILERFSAQQFPDLHSELNLSSLELGDSALYFCASSPPGLGHYEQYFGPGTRLTVT.

This clone was found a few times. V is TRBV6-1 and J is TRBJ1-1; 9 bases are a match to TRBD1. Germline CDR1 reads MNHNS; CDR2 reads SASEGT. V lost 7 bases, J lost 0 bases, and 3 bases stayed unmatched. The CDR3 contains 14 residues. DNA for the CDR3: TGTGCCAGCAAACAGGGGGCCATGAACACTGAAGCTTTCTTT. Residues: CASKQGAMNTEAFF.

V is TRBV7-9 and J is TRBJ2-5; a weak D match, TRBD1 (5 bases). Near its end, the DNA agrees better with TRBJ2-7, so the J call may be wrong. Germline V gene sequence: CDR1 SEHNR, CDR2 FQNEAQ (reference sequence). The CDR3 length is 14 residues. Written as DNA, the CDR3 is TGTGCCAGCAGCCGGTCGGCAGGGCCCTACGAGCAGTACTTC. Its translation: CASSRSAGPYEQYF.

Only a few counts were recorded for this clone. The rearrangement joins TRBV6-5 to TRBJ2-3, with a weak D call TRBD1 (6 bases). Deletions cut 6 bases from V and 6 bases from J, with 16 bases between. Looked up from germline, CDR1 is MNHEY and CDR2 is SVGAGI. The length of the CDR3 is 14 residues. CDR3 protein: CASSLDSRLDTQYF. CDR3 DNA: TGTGCCAGCAGCTTGGACAGTAGGTTGGATACGCAGTATTTT.

The gene calls are TRBV18 and TRBJ2-4, with 14 bases aligning to TRBD2. This CDR3 has 16 residues. Per germline, CDR1 KGHSH and CDR2 LQKENI. The ends lost 6 bases at V and 7 bases at J; junction bases unmatched: 8. The CDR3 DNA is TGTGCCAGCTCCCCGGGACTAGCGGGAGTACTGAACATTCAGTACTTC. Translating gives CASSPGLAGVLNIQYF.

The V and J genes are TRBV6-6 and TRBJ2-7, with a weak D call TRBD2 (5 bases). The CDR3 runs to 15 residues. V was trimmed by 2 bases and J by 0 bases, leaving 11 bases between them. The germline V gene has CDR1 MNHNY and CDR2 SVGAGI (reference sequence). CDR3 region: CASSYGEDSSYEQYF. The CDR3 region has the DNA TGTGCCAGCAGTTACGGCGAGGACTCCTCCTACGAGCAGTACTTC.

The rearrangement links TRBV7-3 to TRBJ2-3; 9 positions match TRBD2. Per germline, CDR1 SGHTA and CDR2 FQGTGA. The CDR3 consists of 14 residues. The trim removed 4 bases at V and 5 bases at J, leaving 4 bases unmatched. CDR3 DNA sequence: TGTGCCAGCAGCTCGTTAGCGGGAGAAGATACGCAGTATTTT. Its protein is CASSSLAGEDTQYF.